This T cell receptor beta chain was identified during a study of blood T cell repertoires in COVID-19. On the study more broadly: Specimens from acute and convalescent COVID-19 originated in the United States, Italy and Spain. PBMCs, B-cell-depleted T cells, or T cells were the source of the cDNA or gDNA that made up the material.

V lost 2 bases and J 3 bases, leaving 7 bases between the germline ends. Germline CDR1 is SEHNR and CDR2 is FQNEAQ (reference sequence). This CDR3 contains 13 residues. This table comes from immunoSEQ multiplex PCR, and its TCRdb copy is limited to in-frame clones, with some not included. Altogether 300,000 to 350,000 clones are present, approximately 82% being singletons, with the ten largest covering almost 3%. This receptor was identified in a man younger than 40 with active or convalescent COVID-19. The source material was peripheral blood. The rearrangement uses TRBV7-9 and TRBJ1-2; D possibly corresponds to TRBD1 (5 bases). The CDR3, as DNA: TGTGCCAGCAGCTTAAGGGGTGACTATGGCTACACCTTC. Amino acids: CASSLRGDYGYTF.